One sample yielded the 22 T cell receptor beta chains listed below, sequenced in a study of shared clonotypes between healthy human individuals. Clones were read by immunoSEQ multiplex PCR, and TCRdb kept only the in-frame ones, dropping some. The sample has some 900,000 clones, about 80% seen once. Sequenced input: memory CD4+ T cells sorted from blood. Subset indicated: CD45RA-negative fraction. These receptor sequences come from a man aged 18-30 years in good health.

The sample holds one count of this clone. The rearrangement links TRBV18 to TRBJ1-4; TRBD1 matches at 8 bases. The CDR3 has 14 residues. Trimming removed 6 bases from V and 8 bases from J; junction bases left unmatched: 8. Germline CDR1 and CDR2: KGHSH and LQKENI. The CDR3 coding sequence is TGTGCCAGCTCTCGAGGACAGGGAGAAGAAAAACTGTTTTTT. Translation: CASSRGQGEEKLFF. The full variable domain, with the rest looked up from reference TRBV18 and TRBJ1-4, is NAGVMQNPRHLVRRRGQEARLRCSPMKGHSHVYWYRQLPEEGLKFMVYLQKENIIDESGMPKERFSAEFPKEGPSILRIQQVVRGDSAAYFCASSRGQGEEKLFFGSGTQLSVL.

This clone was recorded only once. CDR3 sequence (DNA): TGCGCCAGCAGCCCGGAAGGACAGGGGGTCTTCTCTGGAAACACCATATATTTT. Amino acid sequence: CASSPEGQGVFSGNTIYF. The gene calls are TRBV5-1 and TRBJ1-3; 10 bases are shared with TRBD1. The CDR3 is 18 residues long. Trimming removed 4 bases from V and 0 bases from J; junction bases left unmatched: 10. Germline V gene data show CDR1 as SGHRS and CDR2 as YFSETQ.

The chain carries TRBV28 and TRBJ1-6; possible D gene TRBD1, 6 bases. CDR3 length equals 14 residues. Germline V CDR1 and CDR2: MDHEN, SYDVKM. V was clipped by 2 bases and J by 8 bases, with 10 bases between them. CDR3: CASSLGTNDSPLHF. The CDR3 DNA reads as TGTGCCAGCAGTTTAGGGACAAACGATTCACCCCTCCACTTT. Based on the CDR3 plus reference TRBV28 and TRBJ1-6, the full variable domain is DVKVTQSSRYLVKRTGEKVFLECVQDMDHENMFWYRQDPGLGLRLIYFSYDVKMKEKGDIPEGYSVSREKKERFSLILESASTNQTSMYLCASSLGTNDSPLHFGNGTRLTVT.

The chain links TRBV19 to TRBJ2-7; D might be TRBD2 (5 bases). The CDR3 length is 15 residues. CDR1 LNHDA and CDR2 SQIVND come from the germline V gene (reference sequence). The V end lost 0 bases, the J end lost 1 base, and 10 bases lay between the germline ends. CDR3 amino acids: CASSIEAALSYEQYF. CDR3 DNA: TGTGCCAGTAGTATAGAAGCGGCCTTATCCTACGAGCAGTACTTC.

In this sample, this clone turned up many times. Other nucleotide sequences in the sample specify the same CDR3. The chain is built from TRBV29-1 and TRBJ1-1; the match to TRBD1 covers 8 bases. The germline V gene encodes CDR1 SQVTM and CDR2 ANQGSEA. The CDR3 sequence is 11 residues long. After removal of 7 bases from V and 5 bases from J, the junction contained 3 bases not matched to a gene. The CDR3 loop is CSAYRGTEAFF. For the CDR3, the DNA is TGCAGCGCGTACAGGGGGACTGAAGCTTTCTTT.

The chain couples TRBV19 to TRBJ2-1; 7 bases are shared with TRBD1. Germline assignment: CDR1 LNHDA and CDR2 SQIVND (reference sequence). This CDR3 is built from 17 residues. V lost 8 bases and J lost 2; bases outside the gene matches: 15. The CDR3 is CASRKGANRGPYNEQFF. The CDR3 DNA reads TGTGCCAGTCGCAAGGGGGCGAATAGGGGACCCTACAATGAGCAGTTCTTC.

The V and J genes are TRBV7-9 and TRBJ1-1; D possibly corresponds to TRBD1 (6 bases). Trimming stripped 3 bases from V and 3 bases from J, with 14 bases between. Germline lookup yields CDR1 SEHNR and CDR2 FQNEAQ (reference sequence). The CDR3 consists of 15 residues. This CDR3 reads CASSFPKEGDTEAFF. As DNA, the CDR3 is TGTGCCAGCAGCTTCCCAAAAGAGGGGGACACTGAAGCTTTCTTT.

The chain has TRBV6-5 and TRBJ1-1; D may be TRBD1 (6 bases). The germline V gene encodes CDR1 MNHEY and CDR2 SVGAGI. Trimming cost V 6 bases and J 5 bases, with 16 bases left between them. The CDR3 consists of 14 residues. CDR3 region: CASSRPQGRTEAFF. The CDR3 DNA follows: TGTGCCAGCAGCCGACCGCAGGGGAGAACTGAAGCTTTCTTT.

CDR3 DNA: TGTGCCAGCAGTGAACTCTGGTCAGGGAGAAGGGGGAATTCACCCCTCCACTTT. Its translation is CASSELWSGRRGNSPLHF. The chain carries TRBV6-1 and TRBJ1-6; TRBD1 is a possible D gene (6 bases). The V gene lost 2 bases and the J gene lost 7 bases, with 21 bases spanning the gap. CDR1 and CDR2 (germline): MNHNS, SASEGT. The CDR3 is 18 residues long.

The rearrangement links TRBV11-2 to TRBJ2-1, with no clear D. This CDR3 comprises 14 residues. V lost 2 bases to trimming and J lost 7 bases, with 12 bases between them. Looked up from germline, CDR1 is SGHAT and CDR2 is FQNNGV. The CDR3 coding sequence is TGTGCCAGCAGCTTATTGAGATTAGCAAATGAGCAGTTCTTC. It yields the protein CASSLLRLANEQFF.

The chain carries TRBV7-2 and TRBJ2-5; 7 bases align to TRBD2. Unmatched junction bases numbered 8, after V lost 5 bases and J lost 2 bases. The CDR3 is made up of 15 amino acids. CDR1 and CDR2 (germline): SGHTA, FQGNSA. The DNA of the CDR3 is TGTGCCAGCAGCCCGGCCCTGGGAGGGCAAGAGACCCAGTACTTC. It yields the protein CASSPALGGQETQYF.

The V and J genes are TRBV2 and TRBJ1-6; D not certain. CDR3 size: 15 residues. V dropped 3 bases and J dropped 7 bases, with 13 bases sitting between them. The germline V gene has CDR1 SNHLY and CDR2 FYNNEI. CDR3 loop: CASSEQAMGNSPLHF. CDR3 DNA: TGTGCCAGCAGTGAGCAGGCAATGGGAAATTCACCCCTCCACTTT.

Here the CDR3 DNA reads TGTGCCAGCGCAACAGGGGCAGGGGCAACTAATGAAAAACTGTTTTTT. It is translated as CASATGAGATNEKLFF. The chain recombines TRBV9 with TRBJ1-4, with 7 bases aligning to TRBD1. Germline CDR1 SGDLS, CDR2 YYNGEE. The V segment lost 7 bases and the J segment 0 bases; nucleotides outside the gene matches: 9. This CDR3 has 16 residues.

The V and J genes are TRBV30 and TRBJ2-1, with D perhaps TRBD1 (5 bases). The CDR3 consists of 12 residues. Trimming took off 4 bases at V and 2 bases at J, with 6 bases between the two ends. Germline loops: CDR1 GTSNPN, CDR2 SVGIG (reference sequence). CDR3 residues: CAWMDTYNEQFF. The DNA of the CDR3 is TGTGCCTGGATGGACACCTACAATGAGCAGTTCTTC.

The V call is TRBV6-1, the J call TRBJ2-2; a weak D match, TRBD1 (5 bases). V was cut by 2 bases and J by 4 bases, with 5 bases left in between. CDR3 length equals 13 residues. In germline, CDR1 is MNHNS, CDR2 SASEGT. This CDR3 is CASSEQGTGELFF. The CDR3 DNA sequence: TGTGCCAGCAGTGAACAGGGCACCGGGGAGCTGTTTTTT.

The chain combines TRBV4-1 with TRBJ2-5, with 8 bases aligning to TRBD1. Trimming removed 3 bases from V and 5 bases from J; junction bases left unmatched: 5. Per germline, CDR1 MGHRA and CDR2 YSYEKL. The CDR3 runs 14 residues. The CDR3 is CASSHPDRGETQYF. CDR3 in DNA: TGCGCCAGCAGCCACCCAGACAGGGGCGAGACCCAGTACTTC.

V and J are TRBV28 and TRBJ2-5; D is undetermined. In germline, CDR1 is MDHEN, CDR2 SYDVKM. This CDR3 is 15 amino acids long. The ends were cut back, 4 bases at V and 3 bases at J, with 15 bases in the middle. CDR3 in amino acids: CASSSYNRRKETQYF. The CDR3 region has the DNA TGTGCCAGCAGTTCCTACAACCGCAGGAAAGAGACCCAGTACTTC.

The chain is built from TRBV20-1 and TRBJ1-2; D is ambiguous. V dropped 6 bases and J dropped 2 bases, with 7 bases sitting between them. CDR1 is DFQATT and CDR2 is SNEGSKA in the germline V gene (reference sequence). This CDR3 comprises 11 residues. CDR3 bases: TGCAGTGCCGGCACCAACTATGGCTACACCTTC. Residues: CSAGTNYGYTF.

This chain connects TRBV7-9 to TRBJ2-2; D may be TRBD1 (5 bases). CDR1 is SEHNR, CDR2 FQNEAQ, per germline (reference sequence). This CDR3 has 15 residues. Trimming pared 3 bases from V and 5 bases from J, leaving 13 bases between. CDR3 in amino acids: CASSLGRASTGELFF. The CDR3, as DNA: TGTGCCAGCAGCTTGGGCAGGGCCAGTACCGGGGAGCTGTTTTTT.

This clone occurred a few times. This sample also contains other DNA sequences that code for the same CDR3. CDR3 bases: TGTGCCAGCAGCGTAGGACTGACTGGTACAGATACGCAGTATTTT. Protein product: CASSVGLTGTDTQYF. The V and J genes are TRBV9 and TRBJ2-3; D remains unclear. The CDR3 contains 15 residues. V was shortened by 0 bases and J by 3 bases, with 11 bases between the two germline ends. Germline V gene data show CDR1 as SGDLS and CDR2 as YYNGEE.

V usage is TRBV18 and J usage is TRBJ1-1, with 9 bases fitting TRBD1. Germline assignment: CDR1 KGHSH and CDR2 LQKENI. The CDR3 has 16 amino acids. V lost 3 bases and J lost 1; bases outside the gene matches: 6. The CDR3 DNA reads as TGTGCCAGCTCACCCGGACAGGGGCGGGAGAACACTGAAGCTTTCTTT. It is translated as CASSPGQGRENTEAFF.

The chain links TRBV19 to TRBJ1-2; no clear D gene. There are 12 residues in the CDR3. CDR1 is LNHDA, CDR2 SQIVND, per germline (reference sequence). Trimming shortened V by 4 bases and J by 5 bases, and 8 bases separated the two germline ends. CDR3 sequence (DNA): TGTGCCAGTAGTAATCGGCGGTATGGCTACACCTTC. Amino acids: CASSNRRYGYTF.